These T cell receptor beta chains were read from a single sample in a study of metastatic and nonmetastatic thyroid tumors. MiXCR reprocessed the PCR reads for TCRdb. The repertoire holds roughly 20,000 clones, with more than 30% as singletons. Sequenced: tumor tissue. These receptors came from a female donor with papillary thyroid cancer or a benign thyroid nodule (not recorded which). Some clones in this sample may be carry-over from other donors' samples. CDR3s include the opening cysteine and the closing phenylalanine or tryptophan. D genes are given only for firm matches. Part of the rows lack a size; the others show once, few, many or a class for expanded clones.

j_call,v_call,clone_size,d_call,cdr3_nt,cdr3_aa
TRBJ2-2,TRBV15,-,-,TGTGCCACCAGCAGAGATAAGGGGACCGCGAACACCGGGGAGCTGTTTTTT,CATSRDKGTANTGELFF
TRBJ2-1,TRBV12-3/TRBV12-4,-,-,TGTGCCAGCAAACCGGGACCAGCCCCTTACAATGAGCAGTTCTTC,CASKPGPAPYNEQFF
TRBJ1-4,TRBV4-1,-,-,TGCGCCAGCAGCCAAGTTGCTGGGAGGATGGCAAAATATGAAAAACTGTTTTTT,CASSQVAGRMAKYEKLFF
TRBJ2-7,TRBV12-3/TRBV12-4,-,-,TGTGCCAGCAGTTTAAACAGCAGGTACCAGTACTTC,CASSLNSRYQYF
TRBJ2-5,TRBV3-1,-,TRBD2,TGTGCCAGCAGCCAAGCTAGCGGGAGGGCCTTGGAGACCCAGTACTTC,CASSQASGRALETQYF
TRBJ2-7,TRBV19,few,TRBD2,TGTGCCAGTAGCGCGGGGGGGGCCGCCAACGAGCAGTACTTC,CASSAGGAANEQYF
TRBJ2-1,TRBV11-2,few,TRBD2,TGTGCCAGCAGCCCAAGAGGGTCTAGCGGGGGTGATGAGCAGTTCTTC,CASSPRGSSGGDEQFF
TRBJ2-1,TRBV4-1,-,TRBD2,TGCGCCAGCAGCCGGTCCTTTAGCGGGAGCGGAAATGAGCAGTTCTTC,CASSRSFSGSGNEQFF
TRBJ2-2,TRBV28,-,-,TGTGCCAGCAGGTTACAGGATAACACCGGGGAGCTGTTTTTT,CASRLQDNTGELFF
TRBJ2-7,TRBV5-1,-,TRBD2,TGCGCCAGCAAACCCGGGGAGGGCAGGAACGAGCAGTACTTC,CASKPGEGRNEQYF
TRBJ2-2,TRBV6-1,-,TRBD2,TGTGCCAGCAGTGAACTAGCGGGGGGCACCGGGGAGCTGTTTTTT,CASSELAGGTGELFF
TRBJ2-1,TRBV19,few,-,TGTGCCAGCACAGGGGGCGCGGGGGGGGAGCAGTTCTTC,CASTGGAGGEQFF
TRBJ1-1,TRBV2,few,-,TGTGCCAGCAGTGTGGGGGGAAACACTGAAGCTTTCTTT,CASSVGGNTEAFF
TRBJ1-1,TRBV11-2,-,-,TGTGCCAGCAGCCCCCAGGGAATGAACACTGAAGCTTTCTTT,CASSPQGMNTEAFF
TRBJ2-7,TRBV11-2,-,-,TGTGCCAGCAGCTTAGCGGGGGATCGTTACGAGCAGTACTTC,CASSLAGDRYEQYF
TRBJ1-2,TRBV5-1,-,-,TGCGCCAGCAGCTCGGACCTCTATGGCTACACCTTC,CASSSDLYGYTF
TRBJ1-2,TRBV19,few,-,TGTGCCAGTCACGACTCGGGGACTCTGGGCTACACCTTC,CASHDSGTLGYTF
TRBJ2-2,TRBV6-1,few,-,TGTGCCAGCATCCGAATGGGGGAAGGGGTTGGCACCGGGGAGCTGTTTTTT,CASIRMGEGVGTGELFF
TRBJ2-7,TRBV6-2/TRBV6-3,-,TRBD2,TGTGCCAGCAGTACTGGGACTAGCGGCTCCTACGAGCAGTACTTC,CASSTGTSGSYEQYF
TRBJ2-2,TRBV19,few,-,TGTGCCAGCAATACAGGGTATTTCACCGGGGAGCTGTTTTTT,CASNTGYFTGELFF
TRBJ1-2,TRBV12-3/TRBV12-4,few,TRBD1,TGTGCCAGCAGGGACAGGGTCAAAGGTGGCTACACCTTC,CASRDRVKGGYTF
TRBJ2-1,TRBV20-1,-,-,TGCAGTGCTAGATTTCCCGGGAATGAGCAGTTCTTC,CSARFPGNEQFF
TRBJ2-2,TRBV19,few,-,TGTGCCAGTAGTATGGGACGGGCAAACACCGGGGAGCTGTTTTTT,CASSMGRANTGELFF
TRBJ2-2,TRBV2,few,TRBD2,TGTGCCAGCAGTTGGACTAGCTCGAACACCGGGGAGCTGTTTTTT,CASSWTSSNTGELFF
TRBJ1-6,TRBV30,-,-,TGTGCCTGGACCCCTGATGGGAGCTCCTATAATTCACCCCTCCACTTT,CAWTPDGSSYNSPLHF
TRBJ1-2,TRBV20-1,-,-,TGCAGTGCTAGAACCCGTAGTAATCCAAATGGCTACACCTTC,CSARTRSNPNGYTF
TRBJ1-2,TRBV3-1,-,TRBD1,TGTGCCAGCAGCCAGGACAGGGGGCAAGGGACCTATGGCTACACCTTC,CASSQDRGQGTYGYTF
TRBJ1-2,TRBV2,-,TRBD1,TGTGCCAGCAGTGACGGGACAGGCTATGGCTACACCTTC,CASSDGTGYGYTF
TRBJ2-3,TRBV4-2,-,TRBD2,TGTGCCAGCAGCCCCCACCGGGACTATGCGCAGTATTTT,CASSPHRDYAQYF
TRBJ1-1,TRBV5-1,once,-,TGCGCCAGCAGTTTGGGGCGAAGGATGAACACTGAAGCTTTCTTT,CASSLGRRMNTEAFF